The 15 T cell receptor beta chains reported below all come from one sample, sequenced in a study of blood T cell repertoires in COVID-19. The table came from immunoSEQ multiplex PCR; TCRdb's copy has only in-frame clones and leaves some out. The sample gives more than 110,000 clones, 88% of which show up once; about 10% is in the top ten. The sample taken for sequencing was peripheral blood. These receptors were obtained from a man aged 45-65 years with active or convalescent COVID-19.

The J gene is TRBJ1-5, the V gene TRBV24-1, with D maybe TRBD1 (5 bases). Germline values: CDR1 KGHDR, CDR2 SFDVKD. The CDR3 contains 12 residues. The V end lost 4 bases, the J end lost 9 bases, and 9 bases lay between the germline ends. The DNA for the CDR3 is TGTGCCACCAGTGACCCTACAGGGCCCCAGCATTTT. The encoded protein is CATSDPTGPQHF.

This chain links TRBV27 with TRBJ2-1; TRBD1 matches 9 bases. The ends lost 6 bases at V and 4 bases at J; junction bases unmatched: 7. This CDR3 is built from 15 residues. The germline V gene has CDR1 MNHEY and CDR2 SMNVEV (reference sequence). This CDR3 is CASSLTGGRYNEQFF. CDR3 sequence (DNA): TGTGCCAGCAGCTTGACAGGGGGTAGGTACAATGAGCAGTTCTTC.

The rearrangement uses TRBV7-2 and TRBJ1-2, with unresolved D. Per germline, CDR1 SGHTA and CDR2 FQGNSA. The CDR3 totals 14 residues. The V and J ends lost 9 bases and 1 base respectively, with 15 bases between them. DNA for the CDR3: TGTGCCAGTTCCCTGGGCAGACATAACTATGGCTACACCTTC. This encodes CASSLGRHNYGYTF.

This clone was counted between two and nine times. This chain's CDR3 is CASSEALAGTGGGYGYTF. CDR3 in DNA: TGTGCCAGCAGTGAAGCGCTAGCAGGGACAGGGGGTGGTTATGGCTACACCTTC. The chain employs TRBV6-1 and TRBJ1-2; 11 bases fit TRBD1. Germline CDR1 reads MNHNS; CDR2 reads SASEGT. The length of the CDR3 is 18 residues. V lost 0 bases to trimming and J lost 5 bases; unmatched junction nucleotides: 11.

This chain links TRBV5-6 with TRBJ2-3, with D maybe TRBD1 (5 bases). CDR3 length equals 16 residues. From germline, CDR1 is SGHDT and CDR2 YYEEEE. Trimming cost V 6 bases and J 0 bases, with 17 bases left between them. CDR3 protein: CASTREGAVSTDTQYF. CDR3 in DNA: TGTGCCAGCACCCGTGAAGGGGCGGTGAGCACAGATACGCAGTATTTT. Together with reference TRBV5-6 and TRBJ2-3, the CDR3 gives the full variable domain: DAGVTQSPTHLIKTRGQQVTLRCSPKSGHDTVSWYQQALGQGPQFIFQYYEEEERQRGNFPDRFSGHQFPNYSSELNVNALLLGDSALYLCASTREGAVSTDTQYFGPGTRLTVL.

The CDR3 spells CASSFELGRGSYNSPLHF. The CDR3 coding sequence is TGTGCCAGCAGCTTTGAATTGGGGAGAGGCTCCTATAATTCACCCCTCCACTTT. V is TRBV11-2 and J is TRBJ1-6, with D unclear. The CDR3 covers 18 residues. CDR1 and CDR2 from the germline V gene are SGHAT and FQNNGV. V gave up 3 bases and J gave up 0 bases, with 15 bases separating them.

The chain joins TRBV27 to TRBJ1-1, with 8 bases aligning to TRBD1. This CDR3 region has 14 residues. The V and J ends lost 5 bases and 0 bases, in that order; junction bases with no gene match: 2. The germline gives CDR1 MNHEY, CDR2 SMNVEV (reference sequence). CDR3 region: CASSRQGLNTEAFF. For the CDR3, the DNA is TGTGCCAGCAGTAGACAGGGGCTGAACACTGAAGCTTTCTTT.

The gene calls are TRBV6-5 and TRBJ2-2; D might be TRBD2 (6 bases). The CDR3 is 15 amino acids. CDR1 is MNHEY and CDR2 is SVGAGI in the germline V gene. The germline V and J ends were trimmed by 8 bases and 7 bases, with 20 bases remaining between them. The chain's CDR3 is CASALEGELGGELFF. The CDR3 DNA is TGTGCCAGCGCCCTGGAGGGAGAGTTAGGCGGGGAGCTGTTTTTT.

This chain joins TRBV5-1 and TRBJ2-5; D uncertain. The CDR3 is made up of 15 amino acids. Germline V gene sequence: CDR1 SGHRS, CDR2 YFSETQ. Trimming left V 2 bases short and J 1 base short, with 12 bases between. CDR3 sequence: CASSFQSGAQETQYF. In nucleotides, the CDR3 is TGCGCCAGCAGCTTCCAAAGTGGAGCCCAAGAGACCCAGTACTTC.

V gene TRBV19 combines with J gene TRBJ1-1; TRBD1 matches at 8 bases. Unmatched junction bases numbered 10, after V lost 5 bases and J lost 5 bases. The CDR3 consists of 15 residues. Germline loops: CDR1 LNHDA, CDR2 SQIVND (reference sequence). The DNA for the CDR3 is TGTGCCAGTAGTGCTAACAGGGGGTCGTGGACTGAAGCTTTCTTT. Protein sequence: CASSANRGSWTEAFF.

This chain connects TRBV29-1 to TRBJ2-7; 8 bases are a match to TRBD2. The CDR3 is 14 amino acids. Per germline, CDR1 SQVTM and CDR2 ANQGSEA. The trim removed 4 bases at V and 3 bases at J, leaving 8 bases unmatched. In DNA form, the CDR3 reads TGCAGCGTTGTGGGGCTAGCGGGTTTCTACGAGCAGTACTTC. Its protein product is CSVVGLAGFYEQYF.

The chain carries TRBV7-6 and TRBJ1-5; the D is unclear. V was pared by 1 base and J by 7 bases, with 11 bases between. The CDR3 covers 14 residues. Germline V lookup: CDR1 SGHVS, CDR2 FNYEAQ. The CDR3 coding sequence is TGTGCCAGCAGCTTAGGACCCGGGAACCAGCCCCAGCATTTT. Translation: CASSLGPGNQPQHF.

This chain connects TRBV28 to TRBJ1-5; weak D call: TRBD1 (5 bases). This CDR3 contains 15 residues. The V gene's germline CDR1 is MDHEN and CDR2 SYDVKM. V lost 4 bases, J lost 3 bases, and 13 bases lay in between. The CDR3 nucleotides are TGTGCCAGCAGTTCCCTTACAGGTCTCAATCAGCCCCAGCATTTT. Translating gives CASSSLTGLNQPQHF.

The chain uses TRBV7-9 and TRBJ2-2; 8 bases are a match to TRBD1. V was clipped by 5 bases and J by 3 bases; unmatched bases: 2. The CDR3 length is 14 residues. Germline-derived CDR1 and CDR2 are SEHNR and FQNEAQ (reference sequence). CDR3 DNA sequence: TGTGCCAGCAGCCCGGGACAGGACACCGGGGAGCTGTTTTTT. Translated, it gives CASSPGQDTGELFF.

The CDR3: CASSPAETYNEQFF. CDR3 DNA: TGCGCCAGCAGCCCAGCGGAAACCTACAATGAGCAGTTCTTC. V usage is TRBV5-1 and J usage is TRBJ2-1; D is possibly TRBD2 (5 bases). Between the trimmed V and J ends, which lost 4 bases and 2 bases, there was a span of 10 bases. Germline CDR1 reads SGHRS; CDR2 reads YFSETQ. The CDR3 covers 14 residues.